These 6 T cell receptor beta chains originate from one sample sequenced in a study of T cells after posttransplantation cyclophosphamide. Clones were sequenced by immunoSEQ multiplex PCR, and TCRdb holds only the in-frame ones, with some missing. The repertoire holds 20,000 or so clones, roughly nine tenths seen once, with roughly an eighth in the top ten. A marrow graft followed busulfan-fludarabine conditioning, with cyclophosphamide on days +3 and +4. The sequencing used PBMCs, collected after allogeneic stem cell transplant with posttransplant cyclophosphamide. These receptors were obtained from a female patient younger than 45 who received an allogeneic stem cell transplant from an unrelated donor, was CMV-positive, and had no GVHD. Some T cells may have originated in the graft donor.

The J gene is TRBJ1-2, the V gene TRBV28; 8 nucleotides line up with TRBD1. The V and J ends lost 5 bases and 9 bases, in that order; junction bases with no gene match: 17. The germline V gene has CDR1 MDHEN and CDR2 SYDVKM. The length of the CDR3 is 16 residues. The CDR3 DNA reads as TGTGCCAGCAGTCCGATCCCTCAGGGGGCGCTGGCTCGCTACACCTTC. Protein sequence: CASSPIPQGALARYTF.

The chain recombines TRBV4-1 with TRBJ2-1; TRBD1 is a possible D gene (6 bases). This CDR3 has 18 amino acids. Trimming shortened V by 0 bases and J by 6 bases, and 21 bases separated the two germline ends. Germline V CDR1 and CDR2: MGHRA, YSYEKL. In DNA form, the CDR3 reads TGCGCCAGCAGCCAAGATCGTTTGGGGGCCCTAGGGGGCAATGAGCAGTTCTTC. It yields the protein CASSQDRLGALGGNEQFF.

The rearrangement links TRBV6-5 to TRBJ1-4; a possible D gene is TRBD1 (5 bases). Trimming cost V 7 bases and J 4 bases, with 10 bases left between them. Per the germline V gene, CDR1 is MNHEY and CDR2 is SVGAGI. The CDR3 is 13 residues long. CDR3 DNA sequence: TGTGCCAGCACAGGGCTGGGTAATGAAAAACTGTTTTTT. Amino acid sequence: CASTGLGNEKLFF.

This sequence joins TRBV9 and TRBJ2-2; tentatively, D is TRBD1 (5 bases). The V and J ends lost 4 bases and 13 bases respectively, with 17 bases between them. Germline CDR1 reads SGDLS; CDR2 reads YYNGEE. The CDR3 runs to 13 residues. CDR3 bases: TGTGCCAGCAGCCCCCTGACAGAAGGTGGGCTGTTTTTT. Protein sequence: CASSPLTEGGLFF.

The rearrangement joins TRBV10-3 to TRBJ1-4; 9 positions match TRBD1. The V segment lost 4 bases and the J segment 5 bases; nucleotides outside the gene matches: 2. The CDR3 totals 14 residues. Per the germline V gene, CDR1 is ENHRY and CDR2 is SYGVKD. CDR3 region: CAISAGTGNEKLFF. DNA of the CDR3: TGTGCCATCAGTGCCGGGACAGGGAATGAAAAACTGTTTTTT.

The chain has TRBV7-2 and TRBJ2-5, with D maybe TRBD1 (7 bases). V was pared by 1 base and J by 7 bases, with 19 bases between. In germline, CDR1 is SGHTA, CDR2 FQGNSA. CDR3 size: 16 residues. The CDR3 DNA reads as TGTGCCAGCAGCTTAGAGGGTCAGGTGCAGGGGGGGACCCAGTACTTC. Translating gives CASSLEGQVQGGTQYF.